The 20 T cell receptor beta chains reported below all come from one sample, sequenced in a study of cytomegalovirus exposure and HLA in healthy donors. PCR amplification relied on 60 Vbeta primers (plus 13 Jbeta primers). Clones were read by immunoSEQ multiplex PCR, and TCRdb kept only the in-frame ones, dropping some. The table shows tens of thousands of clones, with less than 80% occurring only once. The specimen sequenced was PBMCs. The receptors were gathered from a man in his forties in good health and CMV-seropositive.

CDR3 coding DNA: TGCGCCAGCAGGCGGGGACCGACCTACGAGCAGTACTTC. Amino acid sequence: CASRRGPTYEQYF. The V and J genes are TRBV5-1 and TRBJ2-7; a possible D gene is TRBD2 (6 bases). The CDR3 has 13 residues. Trimming cost V 5 bases and J 2 bases, with 11 bases left between them. Germline V gene data show CDR1 as SGHRS and CDR2 as YFSETQ.

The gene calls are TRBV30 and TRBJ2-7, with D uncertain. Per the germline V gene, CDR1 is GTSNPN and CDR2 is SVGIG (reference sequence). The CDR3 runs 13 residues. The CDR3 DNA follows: TGTTTTTTCAAGCAGAAGGCGGCATACGAGCAGTACTTC. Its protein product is CFFKQKAAYEQYF.

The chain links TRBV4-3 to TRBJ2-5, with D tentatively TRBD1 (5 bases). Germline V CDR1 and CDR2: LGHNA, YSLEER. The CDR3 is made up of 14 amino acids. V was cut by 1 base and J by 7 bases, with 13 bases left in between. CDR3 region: CASSQVGQSGTQYF. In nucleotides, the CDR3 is TGCGCCAGCAGCCAAGTGGGGCAGTCAGGGACCCAGTACTTC.

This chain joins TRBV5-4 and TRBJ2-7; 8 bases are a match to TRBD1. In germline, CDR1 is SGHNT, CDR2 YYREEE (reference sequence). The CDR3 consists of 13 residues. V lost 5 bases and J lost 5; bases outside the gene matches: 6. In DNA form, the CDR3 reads TGTGCCAGCAGTCCGGACAGGGTCCACGAGCAGTACTTC. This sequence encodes CASSPDRVHEQYF.

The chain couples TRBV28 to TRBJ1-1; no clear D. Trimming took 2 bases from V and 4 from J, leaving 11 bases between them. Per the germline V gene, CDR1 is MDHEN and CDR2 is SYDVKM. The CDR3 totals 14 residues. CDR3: CASSLTATITEAFF. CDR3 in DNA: TGTGCCAGCAGTTTAACCGCTACTATCACTGAAGCTTTCTTT.

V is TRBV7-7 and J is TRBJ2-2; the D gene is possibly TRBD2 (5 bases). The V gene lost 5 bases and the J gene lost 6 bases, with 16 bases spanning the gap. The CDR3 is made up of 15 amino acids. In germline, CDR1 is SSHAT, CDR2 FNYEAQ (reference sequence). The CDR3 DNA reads TGTGCCAGCAGCCCCAGCGGTCCCGGGGCCGGGGAGCTGTTTTTT. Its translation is CASSPSGPGAGELFF.

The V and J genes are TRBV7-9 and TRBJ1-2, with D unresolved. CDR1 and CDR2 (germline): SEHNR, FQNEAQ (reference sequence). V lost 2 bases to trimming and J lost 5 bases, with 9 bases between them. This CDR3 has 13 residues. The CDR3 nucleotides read TGTGCCAGCAGCTTAAACGGAGATTATGGCTACACCTTC. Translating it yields CASSLNGDYGYTF.

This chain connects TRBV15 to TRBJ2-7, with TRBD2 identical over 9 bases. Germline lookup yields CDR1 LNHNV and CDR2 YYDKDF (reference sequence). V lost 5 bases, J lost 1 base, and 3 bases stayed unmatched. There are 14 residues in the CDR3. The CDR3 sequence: CATSPGLASYEQYF. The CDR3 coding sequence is TGTGCCACCAGCCCGGGACTAGCTTCCTACGAGCAGTACTTC.

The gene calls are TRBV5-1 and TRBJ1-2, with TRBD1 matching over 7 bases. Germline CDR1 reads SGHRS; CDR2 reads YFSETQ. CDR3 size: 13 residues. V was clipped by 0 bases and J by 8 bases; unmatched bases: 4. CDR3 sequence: CASSLGTGEGYTF. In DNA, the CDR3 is TGCGCCAGCAGCTTGGGTACAGGGGAAGGCTACACCTTC.

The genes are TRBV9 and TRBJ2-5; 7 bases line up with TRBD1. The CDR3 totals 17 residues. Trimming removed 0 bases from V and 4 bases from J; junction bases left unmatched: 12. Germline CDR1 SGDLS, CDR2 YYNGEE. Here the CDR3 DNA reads TGTGCCAGCAGCGTAGGAGATGAGGGCAGGGGGAGAGAGACCCAGTACTTC. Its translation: CASSVGDEGRGRETQYF.

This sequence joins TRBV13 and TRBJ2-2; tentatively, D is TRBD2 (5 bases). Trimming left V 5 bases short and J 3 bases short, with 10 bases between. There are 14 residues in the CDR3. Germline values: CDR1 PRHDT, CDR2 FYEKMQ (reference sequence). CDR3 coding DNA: TGTGCCAGCAGCCCCCGGACTTACACCGGGGAGCTGTTTTTT. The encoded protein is CASSPRTYTGELFF.

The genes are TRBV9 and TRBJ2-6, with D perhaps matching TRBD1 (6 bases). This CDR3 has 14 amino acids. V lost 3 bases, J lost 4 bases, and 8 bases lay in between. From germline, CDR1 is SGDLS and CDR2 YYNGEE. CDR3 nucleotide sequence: TGTGCCAGCAGCGCCAGGGGAGGGGCCAACGTCCTGACTTTC. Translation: CASSARGGANVLTF.

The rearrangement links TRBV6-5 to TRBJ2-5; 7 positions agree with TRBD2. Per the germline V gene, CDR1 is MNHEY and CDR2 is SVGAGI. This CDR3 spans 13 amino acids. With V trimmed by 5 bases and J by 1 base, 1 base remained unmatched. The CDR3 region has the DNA TGTGCCAGCAGTGGGACTATCCAAGAGACCCAGTACTTC. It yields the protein CASSGTIQETQYF.

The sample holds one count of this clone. CDR3 bases: TGTGCCAGCTCACCCGGGACTAGCACCCAAGAGACCCAGTACTTC. It specifies CASSPGTSTQETQYF. The chain uses TRBV18 and TRBJ2-5; 9 bases match TRBD2. The CDR3 runs to 15 residues. With 3 bases clipped from V and 1 base from J, the junction kept 3 bases outside the gene matches. Germline assignment: CDR1 KGHSH and CDR2 LQKENI.

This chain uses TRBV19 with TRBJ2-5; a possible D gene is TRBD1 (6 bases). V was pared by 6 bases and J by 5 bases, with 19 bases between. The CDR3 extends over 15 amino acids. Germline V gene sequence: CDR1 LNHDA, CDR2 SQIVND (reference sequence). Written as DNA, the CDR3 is TGTGCCAGTAGGCCCCGACAGGACCCCAGGGAGACCCAGTACTTC. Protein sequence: CASRPRQDPRETQYF.

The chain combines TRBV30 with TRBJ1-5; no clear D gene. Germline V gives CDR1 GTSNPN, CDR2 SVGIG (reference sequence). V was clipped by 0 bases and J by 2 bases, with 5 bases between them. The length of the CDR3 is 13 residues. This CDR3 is CAWSVLGNQPQHF. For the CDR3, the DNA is TGTGCCTGGAGTGTACTGGGCAATCAGCCCCAGCATTTT.

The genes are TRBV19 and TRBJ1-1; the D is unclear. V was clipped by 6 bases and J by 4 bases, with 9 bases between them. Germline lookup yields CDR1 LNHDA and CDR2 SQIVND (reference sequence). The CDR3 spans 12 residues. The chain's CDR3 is CASRSSVTEAFF. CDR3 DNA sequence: TGTGCCAGTAGGAGTTCCGTCACTGAAGCTTTCTTT.

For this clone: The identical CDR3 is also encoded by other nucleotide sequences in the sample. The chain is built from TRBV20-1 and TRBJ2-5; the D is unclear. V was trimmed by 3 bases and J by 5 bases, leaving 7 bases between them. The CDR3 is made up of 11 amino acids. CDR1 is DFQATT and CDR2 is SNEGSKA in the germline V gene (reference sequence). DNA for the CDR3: TGCAGTGCTAGGTCGAGGGAGACCCAGTACTTC. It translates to CSARSRETQYF.

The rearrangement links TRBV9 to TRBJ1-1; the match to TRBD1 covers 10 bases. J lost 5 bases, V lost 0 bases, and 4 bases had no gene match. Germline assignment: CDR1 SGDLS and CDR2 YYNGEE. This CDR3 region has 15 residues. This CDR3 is CASSVDWTGGTEAFF. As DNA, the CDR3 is TGTGCCAGCAGCGTAGACTGGACAGGGGGAACTGAAGCTTTCTTT.

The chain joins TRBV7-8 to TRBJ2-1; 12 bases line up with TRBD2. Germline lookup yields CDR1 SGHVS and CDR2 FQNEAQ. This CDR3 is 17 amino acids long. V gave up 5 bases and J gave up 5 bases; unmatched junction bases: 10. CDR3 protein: CASSPRLAGVRNNEQFF. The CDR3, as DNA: TGTGCCAGCAGCCCCAGACTAGCGGGAGTAAGAAACAATGAGCAGTTCTTC. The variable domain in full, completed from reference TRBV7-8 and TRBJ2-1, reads GAGVSQSPRYKVAKRGQDVALRCDPISGHVSLFWYQQALGQGPEFLTYFQNEAQLDKSGLPSDRFFAERPEGSVSTLKIQRTQQEDSAVYLCASSPRLAGVRNNEQFFGPGTRLTVL.